A single sample gave rise to the 13 T cell receptor beta chains below, sequenced in a study. TCRdb processed the reads anew with MiXCR; each CDR3 protein has one entry. This listing includes 20 or so distinct CDR3 sequences. What was sequenced was CD8+ T cells (not recorded whether cultured). Source of these receptors: a male donor.

This clonotype showed up just a few times. The V gene is TRBV7-9, the J gene TRBJ1-2, with D maybe TRBD1 (6 bases). V lost 5 bases, J lost 2 bases, and 15 bases lay in between. CDR1 and CDR2 from the germline V gene are SEHNR and FQNEAQ (reference sequence). This CDR3 has 15 amino acids. CDR3 region: CASSSLGGKNYGYTF. For the CDR3, the DNA is TGTGCCAGCAGCAGTTTAGGGGGGAAGAACTATGGCTACACCTTC.

By frequency in the sample, this clonotype is hyperexpanded. V is TRBV29-1 and J is TRBJ2-7; TRBD2 might be the D (5 bases). Per the germline V gene, CDR1 is SQVTM and CDR2 is ANQGSEA. The V gene lost 6 bases and the J gene lost 3 bases, with 12 bases spanning the gap. The CDR3 totals 12 residues. The CDR3 DNA follows: TGCAGCGTGGAGGACTCCTACTACGAGCAGTACTTC. This encodes CSVEDSYYEQYF.

This clonotype came up once. A read error may be the cause here, since a much bigger clone is one base away. The chain is built from TRBV4-2 and TRBJ1-1; D gene uncertain. Germline-derived CDR1 and CDR2 are LGHNA and YNFKEQ. There are 13 residues in the CDR3. The CDR3, as DNA: TGTGCCGGCAGCCCCTCAATGAGTACTGAAGCTTTCTTT. It encodes CAGSPSMSTEAFF.

The chain couples TRBV13 to TRBJ1-2, with TRBD1 matching over 10 bases. The CDR3 covers 15 residues. Trimming removed 5 bases from V and 8 bases from J; junction bases left unmatched: 11. In germline, CDR1 is PRHDT, CDR2 FYEKMQ (reference sequence). CDR3 in amino acids: CASSGWGQGTRGYTF. DNA of the CDR3: TGTGCCAGCAGCGGATGGGGACAGGGGACACGAGGCTACACCTTC. The whole variable domain, remainder taken from reference TRBV13 and TRBJ1-2, is AAGVIQSPRHLIKEKRETATLKCYPIPRHDTVYWYQQGPGQDPQFLISFYEKMQSDKGSIPDRFSAQQFSDYHSELNMSSLELGDSALYFCASSGWGQGTRGYTFGSGTRLTVV.

In its sample, this clonotype is hyperexpanded. This chain links TRBV6-2 or TRBV6-3 with TRBJ1-5; TRBD1 aligns across 10 bases. CDR1 is MNHEY, CDR2 SVGEGT, per germline. V gave up 6 bases and J gave up 3 bases; unmatched junction bases: 11. This CDR3 is 17 amino acids long. CDR3 DNA: TGTGCCAGCAGCTCTGACAGGGGGCTAACATACAATCAGCCCCAGCATTTT. It specifies CASSSDRGLTYNQPQHF.

As for this clonotype: Possible read error: a much larger clone is one base away. The CDR3 DNA reads TGTGCCAGCAGCCCCTTAATGAGTACTGAAGCTTTCTTT. This translates into CASSPLMSTEAFF. The chain joins TRBV4-2 to TRBJ1-1; D unclear. Germline CDR1 and CDR2: LGHNA and YNFKEQ. V lost 4 bases and J 5 bases, leaving 11 bases between the germline ends. The CDR3 runs to 13 residues.

To note about this clonotype: Being one base from a much bigger clone, this may be a read error. This sequence joins TRBV4-2 and TRBJ1-1; D remains ambiguous. The germline CDR1 and CDR2 sequences are LGHNA and YNFKEQ. The V end lost 4 bases, the J end lost 5 bases, and 11 bases lay between the germline ends. The CDR3 is 13 residues long. The CDR3 nucleotides are TGTGCCAGCAGCCCCTCAATGGGTACTGAAGCTTTCTTT. This encodes CASSPSMGTEAFF.

Worth noting for this clonotype: Given a much more abundant clone one base away, this may be a read error. The chain combines TRBV9 with TRBJ2-1; no reliable D call. This CDR3 has 15 residues. CDR1 SGDLS and CDR2 YYNGEE come from the germline V gene. In nucleotides, the CDR3 is TGTGCCAGCGGCGTAGCTGACAACCCCTACAATGAGCAGTTCTTC. It codes for CASGVADNPYNEQFF. Variable domain in full (rest from reference TRBV9 and TRBJ2-1): DSGVTQTPKHLITATGQRVTLRCSPRSGDLSVYWYQQSLDQGLQFLIQYYNGEERAKGNILERFSAQQFPDLHSELNLSSLELGDSALYFCASGVADNPYNEQFFGPGTRLTVL.

The chain recombines TRBV13 with TRBJ1-2; 10 bases match TRBD1. After removal of 5 bases from V and 8 bases from J, the junction contained 11 bases not matched to a gene. Per the germline V gene, CDR1 is PRHDT and CDR2 is FYEKMQ (reference sequence). The CDR3 spans 15 residues. The CDR3 DNA reads as TGTGCCAGCAGCAGATGGGGACAGGGGACACGAGGCTACACCTTC. Its protein product is CASSRWGQGTRGYTF.

In its sample, this clonotype ranks as hyperexpanded. The chain combines TRBV4-2 with TRBJ1-1; D is unclear. This CDR3 has 13 residues. The germline V gene has CDR1 LGHNA and CDR2 YNFKEQ. Between the trimmed V and J ends, which lost 4 bases and 5 bases, there was a span of 11 bases. For the CDR3, the DNA is TGTGCCAGCAGCCCCTCAATGAGTACTGAAGCTTTCTTT. Amino acids: CASSPSMSTEAFF.

Remarks on this clonotype: A read error may explain this, as a much larger clone is one base away. The V and J genes are TRBV4-2 and TRBJ1-1; D is unclear. The CDR3 has 13 amino acids. Germline values: CDR1 LGHNA, CDR2 YNFKEQ. CDR3 nucleotide sequence: TGTGCCAGCAGCCCCTCAATGAATACTGAAGCTTTCTTT. This translates into CASSPSMNTEAFF.

Concerning this clonotype: Being one base from a much bigger clone, this may be a read error. Lacking the conserved final phenylalanine or tryptophan, this CDR3 likely reflects a read error. This chain links TRBV9 with TRBJ2-1; D is ambiguous. The V end was cut by 0 bases, the J end by 2 bases, with 9 bases between. Germline V gene lookup returns CDR1 SGDLS and CDR2 YYNGEE. The CDR3 is made up of 15 amino acids. CDR3: CASSVADNPYNEQFC. The CDR3 DNA is TGTGCCAGCAGCGTAGCTGACAACCCCTACAATGAGCAGTTCTGC.

Concerning this clonotype itself: This sequence may be a read error, since a much larger clone differs from it by one base. No conserved phenylalanine or tryptophan is present at the end of the CDR3, so a read error is the likely explanation. This sequence joins TRBV4-2 and TRBJ1-1; D unclear. Germline V lookup: CDR1 LGHNA, CDR2 YNFKEQ. The V and J ends lost 4 bases and 5 bases respectively, with 11 bases between them. The length of the CDR3 is 13 residues. CDR3 sequence (DNA): TGTGCCAGCAGCCCCTCAATGAGTACTGAAGCTTTCCTT. Translation gives CASSPSMSTEAFL.